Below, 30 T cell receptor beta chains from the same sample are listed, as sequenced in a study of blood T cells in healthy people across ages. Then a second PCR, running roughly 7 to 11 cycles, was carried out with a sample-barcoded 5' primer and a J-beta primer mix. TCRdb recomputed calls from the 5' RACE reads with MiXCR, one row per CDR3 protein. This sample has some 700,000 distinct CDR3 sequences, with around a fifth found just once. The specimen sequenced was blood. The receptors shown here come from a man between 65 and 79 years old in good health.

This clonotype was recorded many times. CDR3: CSNVHRGPTYEQYF. CDR3 nucleotide sequence: TGCAGCAACGTTCACAGGGGGCCAACCTACGAGCAGTACTTC. This chain joins TRBV29-1 and TRBJ2-5; 9 nucleotides agree with TRBD1. With the DNA end fitting TRBJ2-7 better, the J assignment may be wrong. The CDR3 has 14 residues. Germline lookup yields CDR1 SQVTM and CDR2 ANQGSEA.

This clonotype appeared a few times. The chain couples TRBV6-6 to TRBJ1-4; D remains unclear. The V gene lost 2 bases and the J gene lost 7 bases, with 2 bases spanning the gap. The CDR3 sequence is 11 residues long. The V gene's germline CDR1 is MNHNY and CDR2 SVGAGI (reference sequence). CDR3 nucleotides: TGTGCCAGCAGTTACGTTGAAAAACTGTTTTTT. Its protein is CASSYVEKLFF.

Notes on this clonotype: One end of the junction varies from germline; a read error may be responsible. Here the CDR3 DNA reads TGTGCCGGCAGAGACACCGGGGAGCTGCTTTTT. Protein product: CAGRDTGELLF. The V gene is TRBV28, the J gene TRBJ2-2; D perhaps matches TRBD2 (5 bases). Germline loops: CDR1 MDHEN, CDR2 SYDVKM. The CDR3 has 11 residues.

The CDR3 loop is CASSRRHPLGQTHYEQYF. The CDR3 coding sequence is TGTGCCAGCAGCCGGAGGCATCCACTGGGACAGACTCACTACGAGCAGTACTTC. This chain uses TRBV3-1 with TRBJ2-5, with 7 bases that match TRBD1. The J call may be incorrect, as the DNA end agrees better with TRBJ2-7. CDR3 length: 18 amino acids. CDR1 and CDR2 from the germline V gene are LGHDT and YNNKEL (reference sequence).

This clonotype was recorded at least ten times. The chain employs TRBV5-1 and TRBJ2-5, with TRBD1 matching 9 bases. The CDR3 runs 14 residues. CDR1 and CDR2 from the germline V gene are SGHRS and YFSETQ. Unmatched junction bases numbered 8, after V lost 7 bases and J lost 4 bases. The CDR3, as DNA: TGCGCCAGCGTCAACGACAGGGGGGGAGAGACCCAGTACTTC. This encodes CASVNDRGGETQYF.

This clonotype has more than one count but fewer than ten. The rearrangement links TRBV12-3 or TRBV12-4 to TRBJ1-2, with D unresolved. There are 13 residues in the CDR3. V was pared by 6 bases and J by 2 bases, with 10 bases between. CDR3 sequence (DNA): TGTGCCAGCAGCCCCCTCGGGAACTATGGCTACACCTTC. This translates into CASSPLGNYGYTF.

The CDR3 is CAISERQGVNEQFF. CDR3 DNA: TGTGCCATCAGTGAACGACAGGGGGTCAATGAGCAGTTCTTC. The rearrangement links TRBV10-3 to TRBJ2-1, with 9 bases matching TRBD1. V shed 3 bases and J 6 bases; nucleotides not matched to a gene: 3. Germline CDR1 and CDR2: ENHRY and SYGVKD. The CDR3 is 14 residues long.

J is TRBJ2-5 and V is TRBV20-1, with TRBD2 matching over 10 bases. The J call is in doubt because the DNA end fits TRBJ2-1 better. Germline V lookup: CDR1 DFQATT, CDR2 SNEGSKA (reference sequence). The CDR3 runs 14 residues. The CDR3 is CSGSGGAVYNEQFF. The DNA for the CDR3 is TGCAGTGGGAGCGGGGGGGCGGTATACAATGAGCAGTTCTTC.

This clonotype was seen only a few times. The CDR3 region has the DNA TGTGCCACCAGTGATTTGTTTTCTTACGAGCAGTACGTC. Amino acid sequence: CATSDLFSYEQYV. This chain links TRBV24-1 with TRBJ2-7; D remains unclear. This CDR3 has 13 residues. In germline, CDR1 is KGHDR, CDR2 SFDVKD. V was pared by 0 bases and J by 4 bases, with 6 bases between.

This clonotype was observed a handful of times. As DNA, the CDR3 is TGTGCCAGCAGCTTTGACAGGGGGCGAACTAATGAAAAACTGTTTTTT. The encoded protein is CASSFDRGRTNEKLFF. The chain carries TRBV5-5 and TRBJ1-4, with 10 bases matching TRBD1. The CDR3 covers 16 residues. Germline CDR1 SGHKS, CDR2 YYEKEE (reference sequence). V shed 2 bases, J shed 1 base, and the junction held 2 bases outside the gene matches.

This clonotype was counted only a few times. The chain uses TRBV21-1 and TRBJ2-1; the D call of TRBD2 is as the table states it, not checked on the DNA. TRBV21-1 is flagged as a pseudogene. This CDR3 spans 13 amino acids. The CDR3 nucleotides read TGCGCCAGCAGCGAGGAGGCAGGCAATGGGCAGTTCTTC. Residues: CASSEEAGNGQFF.

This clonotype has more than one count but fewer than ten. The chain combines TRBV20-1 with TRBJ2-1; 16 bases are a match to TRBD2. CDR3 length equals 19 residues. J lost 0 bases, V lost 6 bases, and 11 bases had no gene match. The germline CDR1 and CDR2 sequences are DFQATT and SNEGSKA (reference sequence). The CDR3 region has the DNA TGCAGTGCCCCAAATCCGGGACTAGCGGGGGGGAGCTCCTACAATGAGCAGTTCTTC. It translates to CSAPNPGLAGGSSYNEQFF.

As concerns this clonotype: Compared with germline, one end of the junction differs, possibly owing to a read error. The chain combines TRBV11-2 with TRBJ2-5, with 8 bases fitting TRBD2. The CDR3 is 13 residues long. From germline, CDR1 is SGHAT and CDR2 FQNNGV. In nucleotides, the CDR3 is TGTGCCAGCAGCTCCCTGAAGCGGGGGTCGGGGTTCTTC. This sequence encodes CASSSLKRGSGFF.

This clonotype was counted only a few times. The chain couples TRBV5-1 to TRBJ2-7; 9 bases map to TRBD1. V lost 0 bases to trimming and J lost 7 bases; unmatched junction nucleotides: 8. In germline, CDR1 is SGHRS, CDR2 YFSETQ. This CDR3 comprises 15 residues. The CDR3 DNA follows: TGCGCCAGCAGCTTGGGGGGACAGGGTGCCCGAGAGCAGTACTTC. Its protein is CASSLGGQGAREQYF.

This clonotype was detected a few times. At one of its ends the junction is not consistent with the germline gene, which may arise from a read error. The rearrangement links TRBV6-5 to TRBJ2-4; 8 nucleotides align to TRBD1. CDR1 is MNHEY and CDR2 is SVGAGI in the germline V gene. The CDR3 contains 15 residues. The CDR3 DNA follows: TGTGCTAGCAGTCGGGACAGGTCCCCCAAAAACATTCAGTACTTC. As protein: CASSRDRSPKNIQYF.

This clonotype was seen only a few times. The CDR3 DNA sequence: TGTGCCAGCAGCCAAGGGGGACAAGGTAACAATGAGCAGTTCTTC. Its protein is CASSQGGQGNNEQFF. The chain joins TRBV6-6 to TRBJ2-1; weak D call: TRBD1 (6 bases). This CDR3 contains 15 residues. The V gene lost 6 bases and the J gene lost 5 bases, with 17 bases spanning the gap. CDR1 is MNHNY, CDR2 SVGAGI, per germline (reference sequence).

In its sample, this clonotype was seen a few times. CDR3: CASRRTRDLNEAFF. The CDR3, as DNA: TGTGCCAGCAGGCGAACCCGGGACCTTAATGAAGCTTTCTTT. This chain uses TRBV6-1 with TRBJ1-1, with a tentative D call TRBD1 (5 bases). This CDR3 region has 14 residues. V was cut by 6 bases and J by 7 bases, with 18 bases left in between. Germline CDR1 is MNHNS and CDR2 is SASEGT.

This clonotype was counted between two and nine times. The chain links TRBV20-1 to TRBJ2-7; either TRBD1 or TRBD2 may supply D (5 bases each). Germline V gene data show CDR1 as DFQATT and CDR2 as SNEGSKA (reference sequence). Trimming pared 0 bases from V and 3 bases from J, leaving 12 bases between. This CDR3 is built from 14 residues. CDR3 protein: CSARDVGVVYEQYF. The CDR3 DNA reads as TGCAGTGCTAGAGATGTGGGGGTGGTCTACGAGCAGTACTTC.

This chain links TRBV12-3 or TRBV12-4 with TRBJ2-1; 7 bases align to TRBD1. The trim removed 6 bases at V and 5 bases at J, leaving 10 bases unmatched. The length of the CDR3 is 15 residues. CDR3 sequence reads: CASRPSGTANNEQFF. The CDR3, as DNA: TGTGCCAGCAGGCCTTCGGGGACAGCGAACAATGAGCAGTTCTTC.

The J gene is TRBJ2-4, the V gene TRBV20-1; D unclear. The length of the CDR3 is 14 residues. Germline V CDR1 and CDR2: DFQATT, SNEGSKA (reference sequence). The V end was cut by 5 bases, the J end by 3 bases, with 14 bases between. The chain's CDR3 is CSAPSGSYKNIQYF. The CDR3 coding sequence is TGCAGTGCTCCTTCGGGCAGTTACAAAAACATTCAGTACTTC.

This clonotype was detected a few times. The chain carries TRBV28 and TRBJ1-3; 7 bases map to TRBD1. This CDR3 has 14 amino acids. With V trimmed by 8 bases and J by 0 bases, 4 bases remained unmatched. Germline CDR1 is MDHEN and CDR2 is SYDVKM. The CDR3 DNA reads TGTGCCAGCGATGGGACAGCCTCTGGAAACACCATATATTTT. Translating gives CASDGTASGNTIYF.

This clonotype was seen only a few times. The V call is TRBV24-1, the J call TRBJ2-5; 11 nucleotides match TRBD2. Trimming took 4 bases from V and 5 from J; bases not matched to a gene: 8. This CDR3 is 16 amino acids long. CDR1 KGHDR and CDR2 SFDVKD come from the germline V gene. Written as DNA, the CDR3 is TGTGCCACCAGTGACCTCGGACTAGCGGGTCGGGAGACCCAGTACTTC. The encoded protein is CATSDLGLAGRETQYF.

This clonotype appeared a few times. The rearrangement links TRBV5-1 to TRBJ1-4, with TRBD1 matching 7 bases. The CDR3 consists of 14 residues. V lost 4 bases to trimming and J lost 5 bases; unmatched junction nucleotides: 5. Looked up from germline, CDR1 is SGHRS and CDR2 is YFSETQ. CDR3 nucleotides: TGCGCCAGCAGCCCACAGGACAGGAATGAAAAACTGTTTTTT. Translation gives CASSPQDRNEKLFF.

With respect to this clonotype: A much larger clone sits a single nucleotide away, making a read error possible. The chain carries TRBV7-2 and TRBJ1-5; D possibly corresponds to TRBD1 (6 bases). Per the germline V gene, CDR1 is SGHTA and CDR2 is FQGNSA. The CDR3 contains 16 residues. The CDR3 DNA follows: TGTGCCAGCAGCTTAAAGGGGGTGGGGGACAATCGGCCCCAGCATTTT. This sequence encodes CASSLKGVGDNRPQHF. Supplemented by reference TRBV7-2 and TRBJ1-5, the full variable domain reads GAGVSQSPSNKVTEKGKDVELRCDPISGHTALYWYRQSLGQGLEFLIYFQGNSAPDKSGLPSDRFSAERTGGSVSTLTIQRTQQEDSAVYLCASSLKGVGDNRPQHFGDGTRLSIL.

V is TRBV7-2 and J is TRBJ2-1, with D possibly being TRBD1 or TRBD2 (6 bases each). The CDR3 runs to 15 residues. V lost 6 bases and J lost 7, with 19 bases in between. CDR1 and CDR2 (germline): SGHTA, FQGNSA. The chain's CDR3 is CASRGGGVVQNEQFF. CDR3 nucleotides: TGTGCCAGCAGGGGGGGCGGGGTGGTTCAAAATGAGCAGTTCTTC. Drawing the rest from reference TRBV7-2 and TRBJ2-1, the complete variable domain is GAGVSQSPSNKVTEKGKDVELRCDPISGHTALYWYRQSLGQGLEFLIYFQGNSAPDKSGLPSDRFSAERTGGSVSTLTIQRTQQEDSAVYLCASRGGGVVQNEQFFGPGTRLTVL.

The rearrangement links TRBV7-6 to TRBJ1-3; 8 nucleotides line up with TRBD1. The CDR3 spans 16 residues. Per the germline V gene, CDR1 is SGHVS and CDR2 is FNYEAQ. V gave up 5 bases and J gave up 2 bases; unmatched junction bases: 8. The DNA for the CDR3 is TGTGCCAGCAGCCCTAGGACAGGGCGGACTGGAAACACCATATATTTT. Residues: CASSPRTGRTGNTIYF.

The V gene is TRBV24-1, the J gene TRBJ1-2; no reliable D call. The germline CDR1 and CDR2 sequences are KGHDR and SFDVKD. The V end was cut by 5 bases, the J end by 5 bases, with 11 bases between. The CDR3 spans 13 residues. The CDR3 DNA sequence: TGTGCCACCAGTGCCTCGGACTTTTATGGCTACACCTTC. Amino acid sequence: CATSASDFYGYTF.

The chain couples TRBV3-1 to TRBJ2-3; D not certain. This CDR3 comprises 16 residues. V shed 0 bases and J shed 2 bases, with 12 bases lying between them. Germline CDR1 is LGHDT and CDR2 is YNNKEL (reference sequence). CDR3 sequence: CASSQDYGPNTDTQYF. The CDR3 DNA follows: TGTGCCAGCAGCCAAGATTACGGGCCAAACACAGATACGCAGTATTTT.

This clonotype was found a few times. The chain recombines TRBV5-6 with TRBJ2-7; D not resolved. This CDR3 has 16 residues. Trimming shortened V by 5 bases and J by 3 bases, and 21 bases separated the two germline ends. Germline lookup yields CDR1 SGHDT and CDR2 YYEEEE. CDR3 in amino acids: CASSSGVGYPNYEQYF. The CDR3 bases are TGTGCCAGCAGTAGTGGAGTGGGGTACCCCAACTACGAGCAGTACTTC.

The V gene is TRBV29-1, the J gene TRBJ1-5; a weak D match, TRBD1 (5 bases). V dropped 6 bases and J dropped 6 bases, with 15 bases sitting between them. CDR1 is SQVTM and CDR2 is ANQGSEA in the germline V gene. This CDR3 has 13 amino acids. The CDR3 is CSVEYGGGQPQHF. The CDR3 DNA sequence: TGCAGCGTGGAATATGGTGGGGGTCAGCCCCAGCATTTT.